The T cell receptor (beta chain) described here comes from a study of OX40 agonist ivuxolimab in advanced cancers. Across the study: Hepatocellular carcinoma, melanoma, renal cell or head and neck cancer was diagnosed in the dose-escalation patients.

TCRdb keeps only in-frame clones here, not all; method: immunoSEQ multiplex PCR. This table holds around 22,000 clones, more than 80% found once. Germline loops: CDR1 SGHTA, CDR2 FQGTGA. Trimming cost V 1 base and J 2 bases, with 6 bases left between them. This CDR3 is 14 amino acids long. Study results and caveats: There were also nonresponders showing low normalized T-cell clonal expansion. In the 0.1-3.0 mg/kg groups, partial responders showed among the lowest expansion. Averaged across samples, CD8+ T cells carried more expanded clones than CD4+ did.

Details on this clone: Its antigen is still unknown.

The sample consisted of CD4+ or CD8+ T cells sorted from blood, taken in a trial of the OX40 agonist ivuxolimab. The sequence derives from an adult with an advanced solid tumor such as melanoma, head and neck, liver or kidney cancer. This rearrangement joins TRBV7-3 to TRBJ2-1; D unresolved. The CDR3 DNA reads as TGTGCCAGCAGCTTAAGTGCAGCCTACAATGAGCAGTTCTTC. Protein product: CASSLSAAYNEQFF.